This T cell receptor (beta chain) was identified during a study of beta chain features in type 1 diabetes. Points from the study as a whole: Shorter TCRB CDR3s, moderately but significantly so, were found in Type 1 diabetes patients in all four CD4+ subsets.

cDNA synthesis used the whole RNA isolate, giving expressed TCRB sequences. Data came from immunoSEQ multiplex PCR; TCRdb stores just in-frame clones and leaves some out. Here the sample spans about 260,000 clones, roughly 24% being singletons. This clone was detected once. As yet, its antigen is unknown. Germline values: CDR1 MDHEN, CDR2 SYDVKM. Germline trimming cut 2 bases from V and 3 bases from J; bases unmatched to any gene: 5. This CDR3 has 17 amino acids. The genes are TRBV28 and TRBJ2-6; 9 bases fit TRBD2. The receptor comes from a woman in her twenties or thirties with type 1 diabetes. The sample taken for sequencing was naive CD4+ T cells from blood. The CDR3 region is CASSLGGGRVGANVLTF. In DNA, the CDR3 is TGTGCCAGCAGTTTAGGCGGCGGGAGGGTTGGGGCCAACGTCCTGACTTTC.